This TCR beta chain comes out of a study of T cell responses to AZD1222 COVID-19 vaccine. Profiling relied on immunoSEQ multiplex PCR, and the TCRdb table lists in-frame clones only, not all of them. Altogether roughly 120,000 clones are present, around 85% being singletons, with the ten largest covering just under 4.5%. Between the trimmed V and J ends, which lost 6 bases and 10 bases, there was a span of 16 bases. The CDR3 extends over 13 amino acids. Germline lookup yields CDR1 SGHTA and CDR2 FQGNSA. This rearrangement joins TRBV7-2 to TRBJ2-1; D not certain. The sample in question was peripheral blood, obtained 28 days after the second AZD1222 dose. This receptor was identified in an adult who received the AZD1222 COVID-19 vaccine. CDR3 DNA: TGTGCCAGCAGTCCCTATATCTCCGCGGAGCAGTTCTTC. It encodes CASSPYISAEQFF.